The 30 T cell receptor beta chains reported below all come from one sample, sequenced in a study of blood T cell repertoires in COVID-19. The table came from immunoSEQ multiplex PCR; TCRdb's copy has only in-frame clones and leaves some out. The sample shows roughly 80,000 clones, 88% of them seen only once. Input material: peripheral blood. All receptors come from a human donor in a cohort sampled during active COVID-19.

The CDR3 is CASSEGSVPNSPLHF. The CDR3 DNA reads TGTGCCAGCAGTGAAGGTTCAGTCCCGAATTCACCCCTCCACTTT. The J gene is TRBJ1-6, the V gene TRBV6-1; D is ambiguous. Trimming left V 1 base short and J 7 bases short, with 11 bases between. The germline V gene has CDR1 MNHNS and CDR2 SASEGT. The CDR3 spans 15 residues.

The chain employs TRBV6-5 and TRBJ1-2, with TRBD1 identical over 7 bases. The V gene's germline CDR1 is MNHEY and CDR2 SVGAGI. V shed 10 bases, J shed 12 bases, and the junction held 11 bases outside the gene matches. This CDR3 contains 11 residues. The CDR3 protein is CATQPGQVDTF. The CDR3 bases are TGTGCCACCCAACCCGGACAGGTTGACACCTTC.

This chain connects TRBV18 to TRBJ2-7; possibly TRBD1 for D (6 bases). This CDR3 contains 15 residues. Trimming shortened V by 3 bases and J by 1 base, and 13 bases separated the two germline ends. CDR1 and CDR2 from the germline V gene are KGHSH and LQKENI. Here the CDR3 reads CASSPRLDSSYEQYF. CDR3 DNA: TGTGCCAGCTCACCGAGACTGGACAGTTCCTACGAGCAGTACTTC.

This clone was seen only a few times. Written as DNA, the CDR3 is TGTGCCAGCAGCACCGGACAGATCCGAGTGAATGAGCAGTTCTTC. It specifies CASSTGQIRVNEQFF. The chain combines TRBV6-5 with TRBJ2-1; perhaps TRBD1 as D (6 bases). In germline, CDR1 is MNHEY, CDR2 SVGAGI. The CDR3 extends over 15 amino acids. Trimming took 6 bases from V and 7 from J, leaving 19 bases between them.

This clone was seen once. The V call is TRBV19, the J call TRBJ1-1; D not resolved. The CDR3 is 13 residues long. V lost 5 bases and J 1 base, leaving 8 bases between the germline ends. In germline, CDR1 is LNHDA, CDR2 SQIVND (reference sequence). The CDR3 spells CASSGQGNTEAFF. The CDR3 nucleotides read TGTGCCAGTAGTGGGCAAGGGAACACTGAAGCTTTCTTT.

The chain is built from TRBV4-1 and TRBJ2-5; TRBD2 aligns across 11 bases. The CDR3 consists of 15 residues. CDR1 is MGHRA and CDR2 is YSYEKL in the germline V gene. V was clipped by 4 bases and J by 2 bases; unmatched bases: 3. This CDR3 reads CASSLSGGGQETQYF. CDR3 DNA: TGCGCCAGCAGCCTTAGCGGGGGGGGGCAAGAGACCCAGTACTTC.

This clone was counted between two and nine times. The CDR3 protein is CASSQTTTYEQYF. The CDR3 DNA reads TGTGCCAGCAGCCAAACTACTACCTACGAGCAGTACTTC. J is TRBJ2-7 and V is TRBV3-1 (or the pseudogene TRBV3-2); D uncertain. This CDR3 contains 13 residues. Germline CDR1 reads LGHDT; CDR2 reads YNNKEL (reference sequence). Trimming took 2 bases from V and 2 from J, leaving 7 bases between them.

This chain connects TRBV6-6 to TRBJ1-4; D remains ambiguous. CDR3 length equals 15 residues. CDR1 and CDR2 (germline): MNHNY, SVGAGI (reference sequence). Trimming removed 0 bases from V and 6 bases from J, with 11 bases in between. The CDR3 is CASSYSAGNHEKLFF. CDR3 DNA sequence: TGTGCCAGCAGTTACTCGGCGGGTAACCATGAAAAACTGTTTTTT.

The chain carries TRBV19 and TRBJ2-3, with a tentative D call TRBD2 (5 bases). This CDR3 region has 15 residues. Germline CDR1 reads LNHDA; CDR2 reads SQIVND (reference sequence). Trimming stripped 8 bases from V and 2 bases from J, with 17 bases between. This CDR3 is CASAFTRLTTDTQYF. DNA for the CDR3: TGTGCCAGTGCCTTCACTAGGCTTACCACAGATACGCAGTATTTT.

The chain has TRBV4-2 and TRBJ2-7, with 9 bases fitting TRBD2. Germline V gene sequence: CDR1 LGHNA, CDR2 YNFKEQ. The CDR3 is 16 amino acids. J lost 2 bases, V lost 4 bases, and 9 bases had no gene match. The CDR3 DNA reads as TGTGCCAGCAGCCCCGACCGGCTAGCGGGGACCTACGAGCAGTACTTC. Translation gives CASSPDRLAGTYEQYF.

The J gene is TRBJ1-4, the V gene TRBV6-5; D is unresolved. There are 15 residues in the CDR3. Germline-derived CDR1 and CDR2 are MNHEY and SVGAGI. The ends were cut back, 6 bases at V and 4 bases at J, with 15 bases in the middle. The CDR3 DNA follows: TGTGCCAGCAGACGAGTTGTATCCGGTAATGAAAAACTGTTTTTT. It yields the protein CASRRVVSGNEKLFF.

This chain joins TRBV6-1 and TRBJ1-4; 9 bases are a match to TRBD1. The CDR3 contains 17 residues. Trimming took 1 base from V and 4 from J; bases not matched to a gene: 7. The germline CDR1 and CDR2 sequences are MNHNS and SASEGT. CDR3 residues: CASSEVMGTGSNEKLFF. The CDR3, as DNA: TGTGCCAGCAGTGAAGTTATGGGGACAGGGAGTAATGAAAAACTGTTTTTT.

The chain is built from TRBV18 and TRBJ1-2; TRBD1 matches 11 bases. The germline V gene has CDR1 KGHSH and CDR2 LQKENI. The V segment lost 2 bases and the J segment 4 bases; nucleotides outside the gene matches: 3. This CDR3 comprises 15 residues. Here the CDR3 DNA reads TGTGCCAGCTCACCAGGACAGGGGGCAGTCTATGGCTACACCTTC. Encoded protein: CASSPGQGAVYGYTF.

This chain connects TRBV3-1 (or the pseudogene TRBV3-2) to TRBJ1-5; 10 bases are shared with TRBD1. CDR1 is LGHDT and CDR2 is YNNKEL in the germline V gene (reference sequence). The CDR3 consists of 18 residues. Unmatched junction bases numbered 13, after V lost 2 bases and J lost 6 bases. CDR3 DNA sequence: TGTGCCAGCAGCCAAAACCCGACAGGGGGCTTAGTGGGTCAGCCCCAGCATTTT. Its protein is CASSQNPTGGLVGQPQHF.

This clone was seen a handful of times. The DNA for the CDR3 is TGCAGCGTACTACCGATGACAGGGGGCGATCTCATGAACACTGAAGCTTTCTTT. It encodes CSVLPMTGGDLMNTEAFF. The chain combines TRBV29-1 with TRBJ1-1; 10 nucleotides line up with TRBD1. Looked up from germline, CDR1 is SQVTM and CDR2 is ANQGSEA. This CDR3 has 18 residues. The V gene end was trimmed by 6 bases and the J gene end by 0 bases; junction bases not matched to a gene: 16. The variable domain in full, completed from reference TRBV29-1 and TRBJ1-1, reads SAVISQKPSRDICQRGTSLTIQCQVDSQVTMMFWYRQQPGQSLTLIATANQGSEATYESGFVIDKFPISRPNLTFSTLTVSNMSPEDSSIYLCSVLPMTGGDLMNTEAFFGQGTRLTVV.

This clone was seen more than once but under ten times. The V and J genes are TRBV28 and TRBJ1-1; 7 bases fit TRBD1. Trimming cost V 6 bases and J 0 bases; bases outside gene matches: 4. The length of the CDR3 is 14 residues. CDR1 and CDR2 from the germline V gene are MDHEN and SYDVKM. The CDR3 sequence is CASRTGTLNTEAFF. CDR3 coding DNA: TGTGCCAGCAGGACAGGGACTTTGAACACTGAAGCTTTCTTT.

The CDR3 bases are TGTGCCAGCTCACTAGTACCCGGGTCGGGCTACACCTTC. This codes for CASSLVPGSGYTF. The chain has TRBV18 and TRBJ1-2; D is unresolved. V was cut by 4 bases and J by 8 bases, with 14 bases left in between. The CDR3 extends over 13 amino acids. Germline V CDR1 and CDR2: KGHSH, LQKENI.

The chain recombines TRBV11-2 with TRBJ2-1; 7 positions agree with TRBD2. Per the germline V gene, CDR1 is SGHAT and CDR2 is FQNNGV. V lost 1 base, J lost 6 bases, and 12 bases stayed unmatched. CDR3 length equals 17 residues. This chain's CDR3 is CASSLALSGTTINEQFF. CDR3 sequence (DNA): TGTGCCAGCAGCTTAGCCCTCTCCGGGACTACAATCAATGAGCAGTTCTTC.

The V call is TRBV25-1, the J call TRBJ2-7; the match to TRBD2 covers 10 bases. J lost 5 bases, V lost 7 bases, and 8 bases had no gene match. The CDR3 runs to 14 residues. Germline lookup yields CDR1 MGHDK and CDR2 SYGVNS. CDR3 amino acids: CASTESSGSNEQYF. The CDR3 region has the DNA TGTGCCAGCACCGAGTCTAGCGGGAGTAACGAGCAGTACTTC.

The V call is TRBV7-9, the J call TRBJ2-1, with 9 positions matching TRBD1. The ends lost 7 bases at V and 4 bases at J; junction bases unmatched: 5. CDR3 size: 14 residues. CDR1 SEHNR and CDR2 FQNEAQ come from the germline V gene (reference sequence). The CDR3 loop is CASKRDRDYNEQFF. The CDR3, as DNA: TGTGCCAGCAAAAGGGACAGGGATTACAATGAGCAGTTCTTC. The entire variable domain, with the rest obtained from reference TRBV7-9 and TRBJ2-1, is as follows: DTGVSQNPRHKITKRGQNVTFRCDPISEHNRLYWYRQTLGQGPEFLTYFQNEAQLEKSRLLSDRFSAERPKGSFSTLEIQRTEQGDSAMYLCASKRDRDYNEQFFGPGTRLTVL.

This sequence joins TRBV27 and TRBJ2-5; D not certain. The V end lost 6 bases, the J end lost 2 bases, and 4 bases lay between the germline ends. CDR3 size: 11 residues. CDR1 MNHEY and CDR2 SMNVEV come from the germline V gene (reference sequence). In nucleotides, the CDR3 is TGTGCCAGCAGACAACAAGAGACCCAGTACTTC. This translates into CASRQQETQYF.

The J gene is TRBJ2-7, the V gene TRBV21-1; whether TRBD2, the table's D call, matches the DNA was not checked. TRBV21-1 is recorded as a pseudogene. CDR3 size: 18 residues. CDR3 sequence reads: CASSKENPGLHNPYEQYF. The CDR3 coding sequence is TGTGCCAGCAGCAAAGAAAATCCGGGACTACATAATCCCTACGAGCAGTACTTC.

The chain joins TRBV10-3 to TRBJ1-2; 10 positions match TRBD1. V gave up 5 bases and J gave up 3 bases; unmatched junction bases: 3. Germline CDR1 is ENHRY and CDR2 is SYGVKD. CDR3 length: 14 amino acids. The CDR3 spells CAISTGQGDYGYTF. CDR3 nucleotides: TGTGCCATCAGTACTGGACAGGGGGACTATGGCTACACCTTC.

The chain is built from TRBV4-1 and TRBJ2-7; TRBD1 aligns across 7 bases. V dropped 0 bases and J dropped 1; count of bases not matched to a gene: 6. Germline V gene sequence: CDR1 MGHRA, CDR2 YSYEKL. This CDR3 is 16 amino acids long. Written as DNA, the CDR3 is TGCGCCAGCAGCCAAGAACAGCACAGGGGATCCTACGAGCAGTACTTC. Its translation: CASSQEQHRGSYEQYF.

The chain is built from TRBV7-6 and TRBJ1-1; D unclear. CDR1 and CDR2 from the germline V gene are SGHVS and FNYEAQ. Trimming stripped 5 bases from V and 0 bases from J, with 13 bases between. This CDR3 has 15 amino acids. The chain's CDR3 is CASSQYGGVNTEAFF. CDR3 sequence (DNA): TGTGCCAGCAGCCAGTACGGCGGGGTGAACACTGAAGCTTTCTTT.

V gene TRBV29-1 combines with J gene TRBJ1-3, with D uncertain. Germline loops: CDR1 SQVTM, CDR2 ANQGSEA. The CDR3 is made up of 14 amino acids. The germline V and J ends were trimmed by 1 base and 1 base, with 8 bases remaining between them. The CDR3 coding sequence is TGCAGCGTTGAAGTTGGCAGATCTGGAAACACCATATATTTT. Protein sequence: CSVEVGRSGNTIYF.

The V gene is TRBV9, the J gene TRBJ2-7, with 7 bases aligning to TRBD2. Germline V lookup: CDR1 SGDLS, CDR2 YYNGEE. The CDR3 runs 16 residues. Trimming took 0 bases from V and 0 from J; bases not matched to a gene: 6. The CDR3 loop reads CASSVGRGGGSYEQYF. The CDR3 DNA follows: TGTGCCAGCAGCGTAGGTCGGGGCGGGGGCTCCTACGAGCAGTACTTC.

The table lists this clone with a count of one. The CDR3 DNA sequence: TGTGCCAGCAGCCCCGCCGGGACAGGGGGCAAAAACATTCAGTACTTC. The encoded protein is CASSPAGTGGKNIQYF. The rearrangement joins TRBV7-8 to TRBJ2-4, with 11 nucleotides matching TRBD1. The V and J ends lost 5 bases and 3 bases, in that order; junction bases with no gene match: 6. The CDR3 totals 16 residues. The germline CDR1 and CDR2 sequences are SGHVS and FQNEAQ.

This clone was seen more than once but under ten times. This rearrangement joins TRBV7-2 to TRBJ1-2; a possible D gene is TRBD1 (6 bases). The CDR3 length is 15 residues. Trimming shortened V by 7 bases and J by 8 bases, and 23 bases separated the two germline ends. Germline CDR1 reads SGHTA; CDR2 reads FQGNSA. The CDR3, as DNA: TGTGCCAGCACCTTCGCCCGGCCAGGGGCGGGCGGCTACACCTTC. It yields the protein CASTFARPGAGGYTF. Full variable domain (rest looked up from reference TRBV7-2 and TRBJ1-2): GAGVSQSPSNKVTEKGKDVELRCDPISGHTALYWYRQSLGQGLEFLIYFQGNSAPDKSGLPSDRFSAERTGGSVSTLTIQRTQQEDSAVYLCASTFARPGAGGYTFGSGTRLTVV.

The V call is TRBV15, the J call TRBJ1-4; 8 positions match TRBD1. The CDR3 has 16 amino acids. V lost 1 base and J lost 7; bases outside the gene matches: 8. Germline loops: CDR1 LNHNV, CDR2 YYDKDF (reference sequence). CDR3 protein: CATSRVIGTGGEKLFF. As DNA, the CDR3 is TGTGCCACCAGCAGAGTGATCGGGACAGGCGGTGAAAAACTGTTTTTT.